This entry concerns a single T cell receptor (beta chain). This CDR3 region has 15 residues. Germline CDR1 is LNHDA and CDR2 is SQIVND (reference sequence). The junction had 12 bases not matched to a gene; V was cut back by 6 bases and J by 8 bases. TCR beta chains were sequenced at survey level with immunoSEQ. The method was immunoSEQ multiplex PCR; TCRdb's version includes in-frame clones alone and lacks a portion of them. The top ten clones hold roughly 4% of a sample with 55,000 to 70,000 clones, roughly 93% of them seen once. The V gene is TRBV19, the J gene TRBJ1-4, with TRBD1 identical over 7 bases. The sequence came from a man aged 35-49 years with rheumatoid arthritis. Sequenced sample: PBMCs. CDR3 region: CASRRQGGSEEKLFF. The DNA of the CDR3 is TGTGCCAGTAGGAGGCAAGGGGGCTCTGAGGAAAAACTGTTTTTT.